This TCR beta chain was documented in a study of blood T cell repertoires in COVID-19. Study context: COVID-19 samples, acute and convalescent, were from the United States, Italy and Spain. T cells, B-cell-depleted T cells, or PBMCs supplied cDNA or gDNA.

V lost 6 bases and J 5 bases, leaving 19 bases between the germline ends. CDR3 length: 15 residues. The V gene's germline CDR1 is SGHAT and CDR2 FQDESV (reference sequence). In the original analysis: Amplification of reference gene primers provided the estimated nucleated cell counts. Measured with immunoSEQ multiplex PCR; TCRdb has only the in-frame clones, and not every one. V, J and clone size reflect that table, while D and trimming were determined from the DNA. The table has about 330,000 clones, roughly 87% seen once. In Seattle, patients joined the study during active infection and were tracked longitudinally.

Sequencing used peripheral blood. The TCR originated in a man younger than 45 with COVID-19, enrolled during active disease. This chain uses TRBV11-1 with TRBJ1-1, with a tentative D call TRBD1 (6 bases). The CDR3 coding sequence is TGTGCCAGCAGACCTGGGGGGCAGGGAGGGACTGAAGCTTTCTTT. The encoded protein is CASRPGGQGGTEAFF.